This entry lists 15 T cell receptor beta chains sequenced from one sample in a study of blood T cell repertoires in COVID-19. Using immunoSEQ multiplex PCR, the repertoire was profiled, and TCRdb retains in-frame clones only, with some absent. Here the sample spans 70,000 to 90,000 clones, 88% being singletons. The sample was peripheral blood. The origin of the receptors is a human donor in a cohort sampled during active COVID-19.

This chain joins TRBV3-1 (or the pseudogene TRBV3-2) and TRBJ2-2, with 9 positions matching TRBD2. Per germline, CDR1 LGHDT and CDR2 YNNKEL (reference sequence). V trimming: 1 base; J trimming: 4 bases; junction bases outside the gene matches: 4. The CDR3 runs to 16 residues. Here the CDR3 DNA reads TGTGCCAGCAGCCAAGGAGCGGGAGGTTTCACCGGGGAGCTGTTTTTT. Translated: CASSQGAGGFTGELFF.

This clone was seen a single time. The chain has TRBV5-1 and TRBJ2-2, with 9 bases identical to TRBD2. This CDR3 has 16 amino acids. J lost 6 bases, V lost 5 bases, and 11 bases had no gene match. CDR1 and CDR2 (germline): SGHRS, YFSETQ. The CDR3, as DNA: TGCGCCAGCAGAGAAACGGGACTAGCCCCTGCCGGGGAGCTGTTTTTT. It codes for CASRETGLAPAGELFF.

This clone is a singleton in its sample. CDR3 sequence reads: CASSRGLSLAGNTIYF. The CDR3 nucleotides are TGTGCCAGCAGCAGGGGACTCTCGCTGGCTGGAAACACCATATATTTT. V and J are TRBV5-4 and TRBJ1-3, with D perhaps TRBD1 (5 bases). Trimming pared 4 bases from V and 2 bases from J, leaving 16 bases between. This CDR3 spans 16 amino acids. Germline CDR1 SGHNT, CDR2 YYREEE (reference sequence).

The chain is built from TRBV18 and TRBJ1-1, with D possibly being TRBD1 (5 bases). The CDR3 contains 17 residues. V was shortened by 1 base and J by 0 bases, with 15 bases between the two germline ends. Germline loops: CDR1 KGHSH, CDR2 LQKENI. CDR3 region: CASSPRQSRNMNTEAFF. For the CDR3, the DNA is TGTGCCAGCTCACCACGACAGTCCAGAAACATGAACACTGAAGCTTTCTTT. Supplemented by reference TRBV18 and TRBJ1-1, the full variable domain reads NAGVMQNPRHLVRRRGQEARLRCSPMKGHSHVYWYRQLPEEGLKFMVYLQKENIIDESGMPKERFSAEFPKEGPSILRIQQVVRGDSAAYFCASSPRQSRNMNTEAFFGQGTRLTVV.

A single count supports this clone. CDR3 DNA: TGTGCCAGCTCGGGACAGGCTTACGAGCAGTACTTC. Its translation: CASSGQAYEQYF. This chain links TRBV18 with TRBJ2-7, with TRBD1 identical over 8 bases. The CDR3 has 12 amino acids. The V segment lost 6 bases and the J segment 4 bases; nucleotides outside the gene matches: 2. CDR1 is KGHSH, CDR2 LQKENI, per germline.

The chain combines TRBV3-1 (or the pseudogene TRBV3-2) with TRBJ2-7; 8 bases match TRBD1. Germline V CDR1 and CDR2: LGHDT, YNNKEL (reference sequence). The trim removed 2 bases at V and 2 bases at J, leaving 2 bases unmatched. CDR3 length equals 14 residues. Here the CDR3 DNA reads TGTGCCAGCAGCCAATGGGACAGGACCTACGAGCAGTACTTC. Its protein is CASSQWDRTYEQYF.

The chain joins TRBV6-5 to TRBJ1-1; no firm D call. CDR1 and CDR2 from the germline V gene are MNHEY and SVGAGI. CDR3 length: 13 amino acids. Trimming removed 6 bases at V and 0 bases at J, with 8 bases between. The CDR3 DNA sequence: TGTGCCAGCAGCAACAGATTGAACACTGAAGCTTTCTTT. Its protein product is CASSNRLNTEAFF.

The CDR3 is CSVAPRGRKDTQYF. The CDR3 coding sequence is TGCAGCGTTGCACCCAGGGGCAGGAAAGATACGCAGTATTTT. The rearrangement uses TRBV29-1 and TRBJ2-3; maybe TRBD1 (6 bases). V gave up 4 bases and J gave up 5 bases, with 16 bases separating them. Germline V lookup: CDR1 SQVTM, CDR2 ANQGSEA. CDR3 length equals 14 residues.

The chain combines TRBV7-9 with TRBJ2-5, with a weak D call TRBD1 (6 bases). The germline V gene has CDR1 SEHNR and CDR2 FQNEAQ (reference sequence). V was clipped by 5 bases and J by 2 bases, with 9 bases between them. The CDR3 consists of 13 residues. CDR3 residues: CASSRDKQETQYF. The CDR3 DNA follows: TGTGCCAGCAGCCGGGACAAACAAGAGACCCAGTACTTC.

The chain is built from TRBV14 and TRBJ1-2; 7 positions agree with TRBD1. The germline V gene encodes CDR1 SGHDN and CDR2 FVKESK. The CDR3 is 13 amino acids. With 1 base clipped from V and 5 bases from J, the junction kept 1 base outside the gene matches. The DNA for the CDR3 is TGTGCCAGCAGCCAAGTCAGGGGGTATGGCTACACCTTC. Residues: CASSQVRGYGYTF.

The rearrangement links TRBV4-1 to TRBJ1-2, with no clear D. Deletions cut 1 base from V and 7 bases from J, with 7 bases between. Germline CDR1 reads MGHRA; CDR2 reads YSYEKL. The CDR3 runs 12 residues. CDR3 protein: CASSQAGFGYTF. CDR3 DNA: TGCGCCAGCAGCCAAGCAGGCTTTGGCTACACCTTC.

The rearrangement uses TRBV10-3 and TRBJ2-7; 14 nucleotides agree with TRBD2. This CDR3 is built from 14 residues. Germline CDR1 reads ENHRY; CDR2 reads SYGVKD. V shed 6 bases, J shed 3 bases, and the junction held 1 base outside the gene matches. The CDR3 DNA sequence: TGTGCCATCAGAGGGACTAGCGGGGGCTACGAGCAGTACTTC. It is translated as CAIRGTSGGYEQYF.

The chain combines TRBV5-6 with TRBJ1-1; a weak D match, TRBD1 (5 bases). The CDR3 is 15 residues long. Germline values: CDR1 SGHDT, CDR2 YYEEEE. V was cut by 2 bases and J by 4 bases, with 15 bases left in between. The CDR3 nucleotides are TGTGCCAGCAGCTTTGGTTTAGGGGTTGGCACTGAAGCTTTCTTT. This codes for CASSFGLGVGTEAFF.

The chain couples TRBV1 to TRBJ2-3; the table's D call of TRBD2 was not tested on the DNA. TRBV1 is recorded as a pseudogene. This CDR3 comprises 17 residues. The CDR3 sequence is CTSSQDPTGLTKSTQYF. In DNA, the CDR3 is TGCACCAGCAGCCAAGATCCAACGGGACTAACAAAATCTACGCAGTATTTT.

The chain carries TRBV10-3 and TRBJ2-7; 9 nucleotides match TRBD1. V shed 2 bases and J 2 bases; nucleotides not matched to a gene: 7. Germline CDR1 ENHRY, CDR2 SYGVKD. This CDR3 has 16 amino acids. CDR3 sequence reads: CAISEDNGQGTYEQYF. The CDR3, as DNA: TGTGCCATCAGTGAGGATAACGGACAGGGGACCTACGAGCAGTACTTC.